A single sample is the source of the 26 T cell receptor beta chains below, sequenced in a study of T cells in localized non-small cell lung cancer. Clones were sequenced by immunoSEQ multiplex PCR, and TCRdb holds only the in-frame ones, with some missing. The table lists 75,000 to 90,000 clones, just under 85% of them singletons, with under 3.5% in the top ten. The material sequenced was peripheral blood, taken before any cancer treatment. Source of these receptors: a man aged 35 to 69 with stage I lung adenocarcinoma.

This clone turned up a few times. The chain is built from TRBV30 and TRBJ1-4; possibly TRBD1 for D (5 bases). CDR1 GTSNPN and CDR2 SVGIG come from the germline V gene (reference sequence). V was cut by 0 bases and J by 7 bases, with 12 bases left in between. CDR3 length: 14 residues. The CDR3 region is CAWSVGTNSEKLFF. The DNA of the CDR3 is TGTGCCTGGAGTGTAGGGACGAATTCTGAAAAACTGTTTTTT.

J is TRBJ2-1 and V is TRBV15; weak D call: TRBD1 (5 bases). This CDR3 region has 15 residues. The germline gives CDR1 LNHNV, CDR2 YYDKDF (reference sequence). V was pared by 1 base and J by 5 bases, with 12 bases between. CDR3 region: CATSRGTHENNEQFF. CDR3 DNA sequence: TGTGCCACCAGCAGAGGGACACACGAGAACAATGAGCAGTTCTTC.

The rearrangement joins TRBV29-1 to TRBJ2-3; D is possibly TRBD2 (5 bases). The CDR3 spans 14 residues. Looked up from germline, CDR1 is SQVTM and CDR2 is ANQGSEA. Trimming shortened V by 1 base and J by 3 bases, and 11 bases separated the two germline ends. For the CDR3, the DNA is TGCAGCGTTGAAGGCGGGTCAGAAACAGATACGCAGTATTTT. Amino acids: CSVEGGSETDTQYF.

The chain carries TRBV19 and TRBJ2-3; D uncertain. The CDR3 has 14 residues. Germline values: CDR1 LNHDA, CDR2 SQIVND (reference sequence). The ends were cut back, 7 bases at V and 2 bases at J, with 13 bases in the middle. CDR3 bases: TGTGCCAGTACCATAGACATCTTCACAGATACGCAGTATTTT. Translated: CASTIDIFTDTQYF.

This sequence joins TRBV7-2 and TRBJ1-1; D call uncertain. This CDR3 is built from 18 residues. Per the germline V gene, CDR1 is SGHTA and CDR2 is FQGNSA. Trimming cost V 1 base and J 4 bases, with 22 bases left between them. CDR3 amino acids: CASSLVLVVGSTGTEAFF. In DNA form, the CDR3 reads TGTGCCAGCAGCTTAGTTTTGGTTGTGGGCAGTACGGGCACTGAAGCTTTCTTT.

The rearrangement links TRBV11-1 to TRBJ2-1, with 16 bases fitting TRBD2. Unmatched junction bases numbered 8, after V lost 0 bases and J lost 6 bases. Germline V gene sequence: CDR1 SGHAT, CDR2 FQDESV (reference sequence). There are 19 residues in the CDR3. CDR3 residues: CASSLALTGTSGRANEQFF. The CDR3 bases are TGTGCCAGCAGCTTAGCCCTTACCGGGACTAGCGGGAGGGCCAATGAGCAGTTCTTC.

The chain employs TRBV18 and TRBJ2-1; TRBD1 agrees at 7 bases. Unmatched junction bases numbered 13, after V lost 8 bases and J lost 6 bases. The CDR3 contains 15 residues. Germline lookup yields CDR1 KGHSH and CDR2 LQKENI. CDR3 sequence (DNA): TGTGCCAGCCACCTAAGCGACAGGGCCGGCAATGAGCAGTTCTTC. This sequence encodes CASHLSDRAGNEQFF. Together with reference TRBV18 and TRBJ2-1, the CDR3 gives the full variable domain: NAGVMQNPRHLVRRRGQEARLRCSPMKGHSHVYWYRQLPEEGLKFMVYLQKENIIDESGMPKERFSAEFPKEGPSILRIQQVVRGDSAAYFCASHLSDRAGNEQFFGPGTRLTVL.

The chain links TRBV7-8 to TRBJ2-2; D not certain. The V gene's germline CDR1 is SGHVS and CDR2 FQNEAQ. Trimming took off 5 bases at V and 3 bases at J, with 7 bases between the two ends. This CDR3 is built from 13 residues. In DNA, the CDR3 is TGTGCCAGCAGCCAAACAGACACCGGGGAGCTGTTTTTT. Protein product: CASSQTDTGELFF.

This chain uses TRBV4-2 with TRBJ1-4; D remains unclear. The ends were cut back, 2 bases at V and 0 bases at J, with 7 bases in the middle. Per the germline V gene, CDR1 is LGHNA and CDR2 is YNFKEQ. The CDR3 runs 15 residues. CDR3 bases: TGTGCCAGCAGCCAAAGGTGGGCAACTAATGAAAAACTGTTTTTT. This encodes CASSQRWATNEKLFF.

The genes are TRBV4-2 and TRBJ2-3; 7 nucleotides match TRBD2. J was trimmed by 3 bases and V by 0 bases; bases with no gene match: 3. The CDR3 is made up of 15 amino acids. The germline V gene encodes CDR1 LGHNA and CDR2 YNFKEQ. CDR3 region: CASSQDALATDTQYF. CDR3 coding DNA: TGTGCCAGCAGCCAAGATGCACTAGCGACAGATACGCAGTATTTT.

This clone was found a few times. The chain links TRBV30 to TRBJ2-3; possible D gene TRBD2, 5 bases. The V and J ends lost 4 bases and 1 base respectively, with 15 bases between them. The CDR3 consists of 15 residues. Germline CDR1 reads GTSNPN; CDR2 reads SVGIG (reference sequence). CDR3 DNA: TGTGCCTGGACCCGGGCTAGCAGACGCACAGATACGCAGTATTTT. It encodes CAWTRASRRTDTQYF.

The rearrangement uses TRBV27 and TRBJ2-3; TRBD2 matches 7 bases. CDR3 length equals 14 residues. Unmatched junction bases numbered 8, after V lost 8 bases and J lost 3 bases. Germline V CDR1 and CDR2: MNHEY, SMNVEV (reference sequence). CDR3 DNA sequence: TGTGCCAGCCGAGGGAGGGGTGGGACAGATACGCAGTATTTT. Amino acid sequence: CASRGRGGTDTQYF.

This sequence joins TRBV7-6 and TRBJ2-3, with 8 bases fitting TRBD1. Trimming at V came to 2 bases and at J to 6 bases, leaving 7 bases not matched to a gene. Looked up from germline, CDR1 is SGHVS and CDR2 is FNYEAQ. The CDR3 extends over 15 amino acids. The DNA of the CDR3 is TGTGCCAGCAGCTTATTTCAGGGGGCTTGGGATACGCAGTATTTT. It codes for CASSLFQGAWDTQYF.

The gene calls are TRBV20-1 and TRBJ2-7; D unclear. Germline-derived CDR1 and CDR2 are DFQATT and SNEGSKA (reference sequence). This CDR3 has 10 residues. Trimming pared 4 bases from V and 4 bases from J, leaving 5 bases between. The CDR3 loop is CSAKGYEQYF. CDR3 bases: TGCAGTGCTAAGGGTTACGAGCAGTACTTC.

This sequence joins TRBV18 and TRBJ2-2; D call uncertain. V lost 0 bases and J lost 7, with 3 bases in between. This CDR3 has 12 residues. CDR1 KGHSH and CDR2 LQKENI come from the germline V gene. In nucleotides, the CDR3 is TGTGCCAGCTCACCACCGGGCGGGGAGCTGTTTTTT. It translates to CASSPPGGELFF.

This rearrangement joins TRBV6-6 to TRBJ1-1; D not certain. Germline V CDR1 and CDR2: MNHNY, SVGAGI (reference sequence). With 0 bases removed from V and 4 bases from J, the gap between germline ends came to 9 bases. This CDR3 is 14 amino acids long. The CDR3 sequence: CASSYSGEITEAFF. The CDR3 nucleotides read TGTGCCAGCAGTTACTCGGGAGAGATCACTGAAGCTTTCTTT.

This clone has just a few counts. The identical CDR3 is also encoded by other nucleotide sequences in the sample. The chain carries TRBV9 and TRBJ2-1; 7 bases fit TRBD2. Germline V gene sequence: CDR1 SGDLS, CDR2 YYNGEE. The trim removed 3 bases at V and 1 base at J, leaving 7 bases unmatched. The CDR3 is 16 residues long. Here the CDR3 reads CASSGTLADSYNEQFF. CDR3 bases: TGTGCCAGCAGCGGGACTCTAGCGGATTCCTACAATGAGCAGTTCTTC.

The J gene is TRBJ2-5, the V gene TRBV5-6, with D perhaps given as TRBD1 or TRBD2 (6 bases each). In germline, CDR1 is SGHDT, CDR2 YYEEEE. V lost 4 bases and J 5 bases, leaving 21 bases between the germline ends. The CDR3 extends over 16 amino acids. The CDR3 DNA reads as TGTGCCAGCAGCCCGGACCCACGGGGGCGCGGGGAGACCCAGTACTTC. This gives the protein CASSPDPRGRGETQYF. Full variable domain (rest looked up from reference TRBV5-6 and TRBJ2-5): DAGVTQSPTHLIKTRGQQVTLRCSPKSGHDTVSWYQQALGQGPQFIFQYYEEEERQRGNFPDRFSGHQFPNYSSELNVNALLLGDSALYLCASSPDPRGRGETQYFGPGTRLLVL.

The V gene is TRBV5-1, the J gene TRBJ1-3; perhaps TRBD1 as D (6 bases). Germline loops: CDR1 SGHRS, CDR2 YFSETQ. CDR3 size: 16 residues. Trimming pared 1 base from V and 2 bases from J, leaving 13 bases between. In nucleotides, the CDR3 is TGCGCCAGCAGCTTGTCAGGGGAGATCGCTGGAAACACCATATATTTT. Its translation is CASSLSGEIAGNTIYF.

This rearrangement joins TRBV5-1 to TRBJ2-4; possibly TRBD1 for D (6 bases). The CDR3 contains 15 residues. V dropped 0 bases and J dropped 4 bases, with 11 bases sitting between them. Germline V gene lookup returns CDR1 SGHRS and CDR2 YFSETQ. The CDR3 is CASSLDLGTKNIQYF. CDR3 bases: TGCGCCAGCAGCTTGGACTTGGGGACAAAAAACATTCAGTACTTC.

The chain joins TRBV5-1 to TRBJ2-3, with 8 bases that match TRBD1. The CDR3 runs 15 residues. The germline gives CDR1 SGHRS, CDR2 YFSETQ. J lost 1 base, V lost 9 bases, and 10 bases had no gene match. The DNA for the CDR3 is TGCGCCACAGCTTTCCAGGGGGCGCGCACAGATACGCAGTATTTT. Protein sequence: CATAFQGARTDTQYF.

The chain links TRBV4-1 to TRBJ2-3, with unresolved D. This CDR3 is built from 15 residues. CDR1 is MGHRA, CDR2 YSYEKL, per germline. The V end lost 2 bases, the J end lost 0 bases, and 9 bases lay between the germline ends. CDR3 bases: TGCGCCAGCAGCCAATCCCACACAAGCACAGATACGCAGTATTTT. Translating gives CASSQSHTSTDTQYF.

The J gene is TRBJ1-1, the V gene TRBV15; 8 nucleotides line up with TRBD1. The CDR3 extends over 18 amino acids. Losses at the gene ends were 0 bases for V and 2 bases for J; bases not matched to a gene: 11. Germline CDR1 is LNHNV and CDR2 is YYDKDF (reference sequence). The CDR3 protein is CATSRDAADREKNTEAFF. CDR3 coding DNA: TGTGCCACCAGCAGAGATGCCGCGGACAGGGAAAAAAACACTGAAGCTTTCTTT.

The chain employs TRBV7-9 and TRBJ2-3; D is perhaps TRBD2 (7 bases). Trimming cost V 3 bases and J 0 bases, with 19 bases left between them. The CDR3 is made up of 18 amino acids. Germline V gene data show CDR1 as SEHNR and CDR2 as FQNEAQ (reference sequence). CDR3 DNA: TGTGCCAGCAGCTTCTGGACAGCCTTAGCGGGCAGCACAGATACGCAGTATTTT. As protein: CASSFWTALAGSTDTQYF.

CDR3 DNA: TGTGCCAGCAGCTCCTCGGACAGGGGCTGGACTGAAGCTTTCTTT. Its translation is CASSSSDRGWTEAFF. The V gene is TRBV11-2, the J gene TRBJ1-1; 9 nucleotides align to TRBD1. The V gene end was trimmed by 4 bases and the J gene end by 5 bases; junction bases not matched to a gene: 8. Per the germline V gene, CDR1 is SGHAT and CDR2 is FQNNGV. The CDR3 totals 15 residues. The whole variable domain, remainder taken from reference TRBV11-2 and TRBJ1-1, is EAGVAQSPRYKIIEKRQSVAFWCNPISGHATLYWYQQILGQGPKLLIQFQNNGVVDDSQLPKDRFSAERLKGVDSTLKIQPAKLEDSAVYLCASSSSDRGWTEAFFGQGTRLTVV.

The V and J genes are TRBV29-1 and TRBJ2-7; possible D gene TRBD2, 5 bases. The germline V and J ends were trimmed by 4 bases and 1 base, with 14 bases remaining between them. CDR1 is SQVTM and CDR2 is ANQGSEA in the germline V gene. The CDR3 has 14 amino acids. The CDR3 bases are TGCAGCGTTGTTAGGACTTCTACTTCCTACGAGCAGTACTTC. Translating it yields CSVVRTSTSYEQYF.